What follows are 25 T cell receptor beta chains derived from one specimen sequenced in a study of control samples from healthy donors and cancer patients. This table comes from immunoSEQ multiplex PCR, and its TCRdb copy is limited to in-frame clones, with some not included. The repertoire shows fewer than 200,000 clones; the top ten hold approximately 2.2%. Material for sequencing was blood. Receptors were obtained from a woman in her thirties in good health.

This rearrangement joins TRBV6-5 to TRBJ1-2, with D tentatively TRBD1 (5 bases). The CDR3 runs 12 residues. Germline V gene data show CDR1 as MNHEY and CDR2 as SVGAGI. V lost 4 bases, J lost 5 bases, and 8 bases lay in between. CDR3 loop: CASSLSGYGYTF. DNA for the CDR3: TGTGCCAGCAGTTTGTCAGGGTATGGCTACACCTTC.

This chain links TRBV5-3 with TRBJ1-5; D is unclear. TRBV5-3 is noted as an ORF with a role that remains uncertain. The V end lost 7 bases, the J end lost 0 bases, and 8 bases lay between the germline ends. The CDR3 covers 13 residues. Here the CDR3 DNA reads TGTGCCAGATCTAGGTATAGCAATCAGCCCCAGCATTTT. This sequence encodes CARSRYSNQPQHF.

This chain connects TRBV5-8 to TRBJ1-2; D is possibly TRBD1 (6 bases). This CDR3 comprises 13 residues. Germline V gene sequence: CDR1 SGHTS, CDR2 YDEGEE. V shed 4 bases and J shed 6 bases, with 13 bases lying between them. The CDR3, as DNA: TGTGCCAGCAGCGGGGGGCCAGCGCATGGCTACACCTTC. This encodes CASSGGPAHGYTF.

This rearrangement joins TRBV5-8 to TRBJ1-4; D remains ambiguous. The length of the CDR3 is 14 residues. The germline CDR1 and CDR2 sequences are SGHTS and YDEGEE. The V gene lost 0 bases and the J gene lost 8 bases, with 11 bases spanning the gap. CDR3 loop: CASSLVFLQEKLFF. The CDR3 region has the DNA TGTGCCAGCAGCTTGGTATTTTTACAAGAAAAACTGTTTTTT.

The chain uses TRBV5-6 and TRBJ2-7; TRBD1 might be the D (5 bases). CDR3 size: 16 residues. Germline V gene sequence: CDR1 SGHDT, CDR2 YYEEEE. The V gene lost 5 bases and the J gene lost 4 bases, with 22 bases spanning the gap. The DNA for the CDR3 is TGTGCCAGCAGTTACTCGACGACGAGACAGATATACGAGCAGTACTTC. Translated, it gives CASSYSTTRQIYEQYF.

The V and J genes are TRBV11-1 and TRBJ1-3; TRBD1 matches 8 bases. The germline CDR1 and CDR2 sequences are SGHAT and FQDESV (reference sequence). J lost 5 bases, V lost 4 bases, and 4 bases had no gene match. The CDR3 runs 14 residues. The CDR3 nucleotides are TGTGCCAGCAGCTCAAGACAGGGGAGAAACACCATATATTTT. Its protein product is CASSSRQGRNTIYF.

The V call is TRBV10-3, the J call TRBJ1-5, with a possible D match to TRBD1 (5 bases). Germline values: CDR1 ENHRY, CDR2 SYGVKD. This CDR3 is built from 15 residues. V lost 0 bases and J lost 6, with 12 bases in between. The CDR3 reads CAISESSRDGQPQHF. The CDR3 DNA follows: TGTGCCATCAGTGAGTCGAGTAGGGACGGTCAGCCCCAGCATTTT.

The chain recombines TRBV5-1 with TRBJ1-2; D remains ambiguous. The CDR3 totals 14 residues. V shed 0 bases and J shed 4 bases, with 10 bases lying between them. Germline-derived CDR1 and CDR2 are SGHRS and YFSETQ. In nucleotides, the CDR3 is TGCGCCAGCAGCTTGGACTGGCAGAGCTATGGCTACACCTTC. Encoded protein: CASSLDWQSYGYTF.

The CDR3, as DNA: TGTGCCAGCAGCCAAGTCCCGGACAGGGTCCTAAATACGCAGTATTTT. It codes for CASSQVPDRVLNTQYF. The rearrangement uses TRBV14 and TRBJ2-3; 8 bases fit TRBD1. Germline values: CDR1 SGHDN, CDR2 FVKESK. The junction had 10 bases not matched to a gene; V was cut back by 1 base and J by 7 bases. This CDR3 comprises 16 residues.

This rearrangement joins TRBV19 to TRBJ2-1; D unresolved. The V end lost 3 bases, the J end lost 4 bases, and 7 bases lay between the germline ends. The CDR3 length is 13 residues. Germline-derived CDR1 and CDR2 are LNHDA and SQIVND (reference sequence). The CDR3 bases are TGTGCCAGTAGTATCTCAACTTACAATGAGCAGTTCTTC. Amino acid sequence: CASSISTYNEQFF.

The chain employs TRBV2 and TRBJ1-3; D remains unclear. Between the trimmed V and J ends, which lost 2 bases and 0 bases, there was a span of 11 bases. This CDR3 comprises 16 residues. Germline CDR1 is SNHLY and CDR2 is FYNNEI. CDR3 nucleotide sequence: TGTGCCAGCAGTGAACTGGGCAGTTCCTCTGGAAACACCATATATTTT. Its protein product is CASSELGSSSGNTIYF.

Here the CDR3 DNA reads TGTGCCAGCAGGACCTCTCTAGTTGGGAACTATGGCTACACCTTC. Translating gives CASRTSLVGNYGYTF. The chain combines TRBV6-5 with TRBJ1-2; D gene uncertain. V was cut by 6 bases and J by 2 bases, with 16 bases left in between. CDR1 and CDR2 from the germline V gene are MNHEY and SVGAGI. This CDR3 is 15 amino acids long.

The V call is TRBV20-1, the J call TRBJ1-2; no definite D call. The CDR3 covers 12 residues. The V and J ends lost 3 bases and 2 bases respectively, with 7 bases between them. The germline gives CDR1 DFQATT, CDR2 SNEGSKA (reference sequence). CDR3 nucleotide sequence: TGCAGTGCTAGTCTGGGAAACTATGGCTACACCTTC. Its translation is CSASLGNYGYTF.

The chain links TRBV19 to TRBJ1-4, with no clear D. V was shortened by 5 bases and J by 3 bases, with 10 bases between the two germline ends. This CDR3 is built from 14 residues. The germline gives CDR1 LNHDA, CDR2 SQIVND (reference sequence). CDR3 amino acids: CASSWRWANEKLFF. The CDR3, as DNA: TGTGCCAGTAGTTGGAGGTGGGCTAATGAAAAACTGTTTTTT.

With regard to this clone: Germline is not matched at one junction end, which may reflect a read error. The chain is built from TRBV4-2 and TRBJ2-3, with D possibly TRBD2 on 6 matching bases. The CDR3 is 13 residues long. CDR1 and CDR2 from the germline V gene are LGHNA and YNFKEQ. In DNA, the CDR3 is TGTGCCAGCAGCCAAGATGAAGTCGGGGGTTTTCATTTT. It encodes CASSQDEVGGFHF.

The chain has TRBV5-6 and TRBJ1-2; D may be TRBD1 (6 bases). CDR3 length equals 11 residues. The V gene's germline CDR1 is SGHDT and CDR2 YYEEEE. Trimming took off 3 bases at V and 8 bases at J, with 8 bases between the two ends. CDR3 sequence: CASSYGQGYTF. In nucleotides, the CDR3 is TGTGCCAGCAGCTACGGACAGGGCTACACCTTC. Variable domain in full (rest from reference TRBV5-6 and TRBJ1-2): DAGVTQSPTHLIKTRGQQVTLRCSPKSGHDTVSWYQQALGQGPQFIFQYYEEEERQRGNFPDRFSGHQFPNYSSELNVNALLLGDSALYLCASSYGQGYTFGSGTRLTVV.

V is TRBV5-1 and J is TRBJ1-2, with D possibly being TRBD1 (5 bases). CDR1 and CDR2 (germline): SGHRS, YFSETQ. This CDR3 is 12 amino acids long. V was clipped by 4 bases and J by 3 bases, with 7 bases between them. The CDR3 bases are TGCGCCAGCAGCCCGGGGGACTATGGCTACACCTTC. Its translation is CASSPGDYGYTF. Based on the CDR3 plus reference TRBV5-1 and TRBJ1-2, the full variable domain is KAGVTQTPRYLIKTRGQQVTLSCSPISGHRSVSWYQQTPGQGLQFLFEYFSETQRNKGNFPGRFSGRQFSNSRSEMNVSTLELGDSALYLCASSPGDYGYTFGSGTRLTVV.

The chain joins TRBV7-9 to TRBJ1-1; a weak D match, TRBD1 (6 bases). This CDR3 spans 15 amino acids. Trimming removed 2 bases from V and 1 base from J, with 11 bases in between. Per germline, CDR1 SEHNR and CDR2 FQNEAQ (reference sequence). The DNA of the CDR3 is TGTGCCAGCAGCTTAATGGACAGTCCGAACACTGAAGCTTTCTTT. This codes for CASSLMDSPNTEAFF. Filled out from reference TRBV7-9 and TRBJ1-1, the complete variable domain reads DTGVSQNPRHKITKRGQNVTFRCDPISEHNRLYWYRQTLGQGPEFLTYFQNEAQLEKSRLLSDRFSAERPKGSFSTLEIQRTEQGDSAMYLCASSLMDSPNTEAFFGQGTRLTVV.

This rearrangement joins TRBV11-2 to TRBJ2-3; the match to TRBD2 covers 7 bases. The CDR3 is made up of 17 amino acids. V shed 1 base and J 3 bases; nucleotides not matched to a gene: 10. CDR1 and CDR2 (germline): SGHAT, FQNNGV. The CDR3 is CASSLAGVAGVTDTQYF. The CDR3 DNA is TGTGCCAGCAGCTTAGCAGGCGTGGCGGGGGTTACAGATACGCAGTATTTT.

This chain connects TRBV5-6 to TRBJ1-1; 8 bases are a match to TRBD1. The CDR3 is 17 amino acids. The J segment lost 4 bases and the V segment lost 1 base, leaving 12 bases of the junction unmatched. CDR1 and CDR2 from the germline V gene are SGHDT and YYEEEE. The CDR3 DNA reads as TGTGCCAGCAGCTTGCTCGCCTCAGGGGGCCCTTCCACTGAAGCTTTCTTT. This codes for CASSLLASGGPSTEAFF.

The chain carries TRBV4-1 and TRBJ2-6, with D perhaps matching TRBD1 (5 bases). V lost 1 base to trimming and J lost 4 bases, with 11 bases between them. The CDR3 has 16 residues. Germline loops: CDR1 MGHRA, CDR2 YSYEKL. CDR3 region: CASSQVAGPGANVLTF. CDR3 coding DNA: TGCGCCAGCAGCCAAGTTGCAGGGCCCGGGGCCAACGTCCTGACTTTC.

This rearrangement joins TRBV5-1 to TRBJ2-7; 9 bases match TRBD1. Germline V gene data show CDR1 as SGHRS and CDR2 as YFSETQ. Germline trimming cut 3 bases from V and 2 bases from J; bases unmatched to any gene: 3. The CDR3 spans 14 residues. The CDR3 region has the DNA TGCGCCAGCAGCTCCGGGACAGGGACCTACGAGCAGTACTTC. As protein: CASSSGTGTYEQYF.

The V and J genes are TRBV6-6 and TRBJ2-5, with D maybe TRBD1 (6 bases). Germline values: CDR1 MNHNY, CDR2 SVGAGI (reference sequence). The V end lost 5 bases, the J end lost 4 bases, and 8 bases lay between the germline ends. CDR3 length: 12 amino acids. Here the CDR3 DNA reads TGTGCCAGCAGTCGGGACACAGAGACCCAGTACTTC. Translation gives CASSRDTETQYF.

The chain uses TRBV11-2 and TRBJ2-3; D is possibly TRBD1 or TRBD2 (5 bases each). The germline V and J ends were trimmed by 6 bases and 3 bases, with 10 bases remaining between them. CDR1 is SGHAT, CDR2 FQNNGV, per germline. This CDR3 is 13 amino acids long. The CDR3 nucleotides read TGTGCCAGCAGACCCTGGGGGACAGATACGCAGTATTTT. It is translated as CASRPWGTDTQYF.

V usage is TRBV10-3 and J usage is TRBJ2-7; 9 bases fit TRBD2. This CDR3 spans 16 amino acids. Germline trimming cut 6 bases from V and 0 bases from J; bases unmatched to any gene: 9. The germline gives CDR1 ENHRY, CDR2 SYGVKD. The CDR3 region is CAIRVSGGQSSYEQYF. In DNA form, the CDR3 reads TGTGCCATCAGAGTTAGCGGGGGCCAAAGCTCCTACGAGCAGTACTTC.